This T cell receptor beta chain was identified during a study of identical twins. Study results and caveats: There is a chance that invariant MAIT and iNKT cells partially muddied zero-insertion analyses. Reduced insertions were recorded for abundant cord blood beta clonotypes, with no such pattern in memory repertoires.

Concerning this clonotype: The antigen is undetermined.

TCRdb reprocessed the 5' RACE reads with MiXCR, giving one entry per CDR3 protein. The sample has about 460,000 distinct CDR3 sequences; 11% to 15% are singletons. These same records also appear under a second study, on yellow fever vaccine responses in identical twins.

The receptor comes from a young woman in good health. Sequenced material: CD4+ T cells sorted from blood.

CDR3 bases: TGCAGTGCTAGAGGACTACCACTCGAGCAGTACTTC. Translated: CSARGLPLEQYF. This rearrangement joins TRBV20-1 to TRBJ2-7; D might be TRBD2 (5 bases). The length of the CDR3 is 12 residues. Looked up from germline, CDR1 is DFQATT and CDR2 is SNEGSKA (reference sequence). V lost 1 base, J lost 6 bases, and 10 bases lay in between.